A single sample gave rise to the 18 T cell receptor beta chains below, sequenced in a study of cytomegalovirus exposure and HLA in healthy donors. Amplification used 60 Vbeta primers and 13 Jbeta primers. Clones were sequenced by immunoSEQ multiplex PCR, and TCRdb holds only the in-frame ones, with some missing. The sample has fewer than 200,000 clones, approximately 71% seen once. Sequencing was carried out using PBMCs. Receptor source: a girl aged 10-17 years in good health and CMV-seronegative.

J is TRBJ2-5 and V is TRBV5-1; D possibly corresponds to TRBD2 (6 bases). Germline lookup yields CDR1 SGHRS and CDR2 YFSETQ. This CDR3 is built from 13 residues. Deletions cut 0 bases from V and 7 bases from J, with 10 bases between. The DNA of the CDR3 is TGCGCCAGCAGCTTGGGCGGGGAAGGGACCCAGTACTTC. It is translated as CASSLGGEGTQYF.

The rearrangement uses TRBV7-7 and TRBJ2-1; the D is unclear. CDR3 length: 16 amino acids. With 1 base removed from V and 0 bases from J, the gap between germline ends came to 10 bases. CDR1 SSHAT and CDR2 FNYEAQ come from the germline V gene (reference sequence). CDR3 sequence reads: CASSLGSPSSYNEQFF. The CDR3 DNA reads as TGTGCCAGCAGCTTAGGCAGTCCCTCCTCCTACAATGAGCAGTTCTTC.

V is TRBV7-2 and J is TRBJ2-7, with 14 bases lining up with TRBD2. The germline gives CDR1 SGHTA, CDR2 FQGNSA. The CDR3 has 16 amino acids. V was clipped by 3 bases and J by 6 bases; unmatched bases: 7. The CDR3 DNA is TGTGCCAGCAGCTTCCGACTAGCGGGGGGGCCGGGCGAGCAGTACTTC. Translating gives CASSFRLAGGPGEQYF.

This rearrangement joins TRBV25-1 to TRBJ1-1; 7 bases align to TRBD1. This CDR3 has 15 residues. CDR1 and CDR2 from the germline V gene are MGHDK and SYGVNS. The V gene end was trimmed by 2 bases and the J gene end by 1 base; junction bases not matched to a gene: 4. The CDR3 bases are TGTGCCAGCAGTGAAGGGGACAGACAGAACACTGAAGCTTTCTTT. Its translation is CASSEGDRQNTEAFF.

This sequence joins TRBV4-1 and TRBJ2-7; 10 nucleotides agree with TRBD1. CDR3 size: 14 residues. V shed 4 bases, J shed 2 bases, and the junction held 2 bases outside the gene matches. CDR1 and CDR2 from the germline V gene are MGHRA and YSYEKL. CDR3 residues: CASSPGQGAYEQYF. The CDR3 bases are TGCGCCAGCAGCCCAGGACAGGGGGCCTACGAGCAGTACTTC.

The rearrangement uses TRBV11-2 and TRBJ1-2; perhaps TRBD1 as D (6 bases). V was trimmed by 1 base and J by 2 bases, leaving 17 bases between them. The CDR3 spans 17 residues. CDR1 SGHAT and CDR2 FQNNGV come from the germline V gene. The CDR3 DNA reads TGTGCCAGCAGCTTAGTAGGGGGAGGGAGGGGGAACTATGGCTACACCTTC. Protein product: CASSLVGGGRGNYGYTF.

This CDR3 is CASSLVSDRGEKLFF. For the CDR3, the DNA is TGCGCCAGCAGCTTGGTCTCCGATCGGGGTGAAAAACTGTTTTTT. This rearrangement joins TRBV5-1 to TRBJ1-4; D ambiguous. CDR3 length: 15 residues. The germline CDR1 and CDR2 sequences are SGHRS and YFSETQ. V was cut by 0 bases and J by 7 bases, with 13 bases left in between.

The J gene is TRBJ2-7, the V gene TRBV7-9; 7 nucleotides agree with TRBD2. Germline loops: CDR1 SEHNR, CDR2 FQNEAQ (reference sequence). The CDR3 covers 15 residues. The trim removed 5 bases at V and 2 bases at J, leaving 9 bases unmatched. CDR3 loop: CASSRSGGVTYEQYF. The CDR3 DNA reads TGTGCCAGCAGCCGGAGTGGGGGGGTCACCTACGAGCAGTACTTC.

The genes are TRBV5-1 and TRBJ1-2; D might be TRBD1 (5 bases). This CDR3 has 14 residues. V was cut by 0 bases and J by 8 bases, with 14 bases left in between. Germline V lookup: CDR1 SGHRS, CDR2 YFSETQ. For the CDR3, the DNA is TGCGCCAGCAGCTTGGCCGAAGGGGCGGGAGGCTACACCTTC. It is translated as CASSLAEGAGGYTF.

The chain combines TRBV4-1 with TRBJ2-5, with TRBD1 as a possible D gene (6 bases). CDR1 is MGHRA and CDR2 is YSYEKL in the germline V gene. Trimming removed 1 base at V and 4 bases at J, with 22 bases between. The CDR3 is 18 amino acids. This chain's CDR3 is CASSQVEFLGGTGETQYF. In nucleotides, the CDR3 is TGCGCCAGCAGCCAAGTCGAATTTCTAGGGGGAACGGGAGAGACCCAGTACTTC.

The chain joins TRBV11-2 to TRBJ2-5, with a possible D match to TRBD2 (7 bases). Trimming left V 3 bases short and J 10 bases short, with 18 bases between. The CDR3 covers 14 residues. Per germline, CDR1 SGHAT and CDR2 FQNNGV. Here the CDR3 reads CASSLGTLGGGQYF. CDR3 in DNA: TGTGCCAGCAGCTTGGGGACCTTGGGAGGGGGCCAGTACTTC. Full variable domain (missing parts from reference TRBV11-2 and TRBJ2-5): EAGVAQSPRYKIIEKRQSVAFWCNPISGHATLYWYQQILGQGPKLLIQFQNNGVVDDSQLPKDRFSAERLKGVDSTLKIQPAKLEDSAVYLCASSLGTLGGGQYFGPGTRLLVL.

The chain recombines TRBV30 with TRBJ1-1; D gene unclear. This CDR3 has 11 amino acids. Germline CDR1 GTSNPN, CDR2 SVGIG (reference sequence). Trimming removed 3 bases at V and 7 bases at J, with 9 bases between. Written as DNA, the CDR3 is TGTGCCTGGAGGCGGGGTATTGAAGCTTTCTTT. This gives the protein CAWRRGIEAFF.

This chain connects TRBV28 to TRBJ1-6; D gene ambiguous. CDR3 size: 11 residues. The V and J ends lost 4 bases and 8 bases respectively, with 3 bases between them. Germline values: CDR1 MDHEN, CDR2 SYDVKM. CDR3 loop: CASSSDSPLHF. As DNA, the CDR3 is TGTGCCAGCAGTTCAGATTCACCCCTCCACTTT.

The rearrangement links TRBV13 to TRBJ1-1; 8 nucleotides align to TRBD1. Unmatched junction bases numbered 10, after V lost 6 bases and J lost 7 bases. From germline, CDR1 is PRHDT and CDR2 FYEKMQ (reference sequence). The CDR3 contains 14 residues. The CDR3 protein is CASSGGRTGIEAFF. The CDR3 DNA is TGTGCCAGCAGTGGAGGGAGGACAGGGATTGAAGCTTTCTTT.

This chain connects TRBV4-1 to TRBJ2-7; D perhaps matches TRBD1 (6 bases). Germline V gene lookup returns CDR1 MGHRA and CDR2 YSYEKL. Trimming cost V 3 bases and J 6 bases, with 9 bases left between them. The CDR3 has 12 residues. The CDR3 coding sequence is TGCGCCAGCAGCCAGGGACAATCCGAGCAGTACTTC. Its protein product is CASSQGQSEQYF.

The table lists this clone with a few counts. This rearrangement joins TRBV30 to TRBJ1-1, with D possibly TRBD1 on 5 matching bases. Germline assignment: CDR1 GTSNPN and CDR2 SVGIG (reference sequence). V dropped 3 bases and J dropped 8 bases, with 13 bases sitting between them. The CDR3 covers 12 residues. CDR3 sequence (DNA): TGTGCCTGGAGCCAGACAGTATTCGAAGCTTTCTTT. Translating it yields CAWSQTVFEAFF.

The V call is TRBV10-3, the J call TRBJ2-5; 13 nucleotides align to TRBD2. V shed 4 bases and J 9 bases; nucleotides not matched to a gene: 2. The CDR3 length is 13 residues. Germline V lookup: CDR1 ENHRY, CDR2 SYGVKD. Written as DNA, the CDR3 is TGTGCCATCAGTGGAACTAGCGGGGGGGCCCAGTACTTC. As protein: CAISGTSGGAQYF.

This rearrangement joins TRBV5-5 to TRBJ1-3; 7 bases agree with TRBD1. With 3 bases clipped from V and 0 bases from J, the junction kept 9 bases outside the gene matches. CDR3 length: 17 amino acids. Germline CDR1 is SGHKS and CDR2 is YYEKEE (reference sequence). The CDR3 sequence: CASSSRQGTVSGNTIYF. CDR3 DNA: TGTGCCAGCAGCTCACGACAGGGTACGGTCTCTGGAAACACCATATATTTT.